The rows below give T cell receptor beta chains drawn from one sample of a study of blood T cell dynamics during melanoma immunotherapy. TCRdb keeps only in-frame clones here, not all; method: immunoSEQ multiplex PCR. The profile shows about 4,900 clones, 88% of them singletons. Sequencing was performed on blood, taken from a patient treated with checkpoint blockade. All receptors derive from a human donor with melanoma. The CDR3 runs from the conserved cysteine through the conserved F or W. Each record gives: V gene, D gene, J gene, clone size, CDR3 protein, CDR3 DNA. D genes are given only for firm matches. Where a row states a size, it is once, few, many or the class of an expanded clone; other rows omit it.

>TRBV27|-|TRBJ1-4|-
CASSFWTNEKLFF
TGTGCCAGCAGTTTCTGGACTAATGAAAAACTGTTTTTT
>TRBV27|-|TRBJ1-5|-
CASKADRDNQPQHF
TGTGCCAGCAAAGCGGATAGGGATAATCAGCCCCAGCATTTT
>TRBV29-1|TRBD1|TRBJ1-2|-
CSDRQGDGYTF
TGCAGCGATAGACAGGGGGATGGCTACACCTTC
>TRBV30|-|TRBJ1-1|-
CAWSDPVMNTEAFF
TGTGCCTGGAGTGACCCGGTGATGAACACTGAAGCTTTCTTT
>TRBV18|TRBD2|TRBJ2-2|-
CASSRPRTSGNTGELFF
TGTGCCAGCTCACGGCCCCGGACTAGCGGGAACACCGGGGAGCTGTTTTTT
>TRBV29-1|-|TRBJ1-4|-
CSASQQGPNEKLFF
TGCAGCGCCTCCCAACAGGGCCCTAATGAAAAACTGTTTTTT
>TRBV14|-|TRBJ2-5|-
CAKAFLGNGGGTETQYF
TGTGCCAAAGCCTTTTTGGGTAACGGGGGTGGGACGGAGACCCAGTACTTC
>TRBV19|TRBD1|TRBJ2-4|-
CATRLTGGGVAKNIQYF
TGTGCCACCCGATTAACAGGGGGTGGGGTAGCCAAAAACATTCAGTACTTC
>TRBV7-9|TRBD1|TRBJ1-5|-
CASSSDREVQPQHF
TGTGCCAGCAGCTCCGACAGGGAAGTCCAGCCCCAGCATTTT
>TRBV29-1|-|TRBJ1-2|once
CSVGGGGRANYGYTF
TGCAGCGTTGGGGGTGGGGGAAGAGCTAACTATGGCTACACCTTC
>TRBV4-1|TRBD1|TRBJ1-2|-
CASSQEGQKLNGYTF
TGCGCCAGCAGCCAAGAGGGACAGAAACTAAATGGCTACACCTTC
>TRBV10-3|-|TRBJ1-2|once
CAISGQVLDGYTF
TGTGCCATCAGTGGACAGGTCCTGGATGGCTACACCTTC
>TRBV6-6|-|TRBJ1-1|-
CASSSVKHTEAFF
TGTGCCAGCAGTTCCGTTAAACACACTGAAGCTTTCTTT
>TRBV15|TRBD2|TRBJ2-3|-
CATSRGLAGNTDTQYF
TGTGCCACCAGCAGAGGGCTAGCGGGCAACACAGATACGCAGTATTTT
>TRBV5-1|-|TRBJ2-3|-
CASSLWSLDSPTDTQYF
TGCGCCAGCAGCTTGTGGTCCCTAGACTCCCCCACAGATACGCAGTATTTT
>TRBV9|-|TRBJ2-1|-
CASSQINNEQFF
TGTGCCAGCAGCCAAATCAACAATGAGCAGTTCTTC
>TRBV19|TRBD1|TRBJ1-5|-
CASNYRGGQPQHF
TGTGCCAGTAACTACAGGGGAGGACAGCCCCAGCATTTT
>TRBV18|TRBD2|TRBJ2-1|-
CASSPLGLAGGDEQFF
TGTGCCAGCTCACCTCTGGGACTAGCGGGAGGGGATGAGCAGTTCTTC
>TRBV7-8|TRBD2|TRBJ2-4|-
CASSLRGRDGLEYF
TGTGCCAGCAGCTTACGGGGGAGGGACGGGCTGGAGTACTTC
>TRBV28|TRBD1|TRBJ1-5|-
CASSLGQGIQPQHF
TGTGCCAGCAGTCTGGGACAGGGAATCCAGCCCCAGCATTTT
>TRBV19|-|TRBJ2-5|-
CASSEQVSGGTQYF
TGTGCCAGTAGCGAACAGGTCTCCGGAGGGACCCAGTACTTC
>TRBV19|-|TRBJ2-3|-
CASSTSTDTQYF
TGTGCCAGTAGTACTAGCACAGATACGCAGTATTTT
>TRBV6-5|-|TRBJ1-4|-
CASSLTRGTNEKLFF
TGTGCCAGCAGCCTCACCCGGGGCACTAATGAAAAACTGTTTTTT
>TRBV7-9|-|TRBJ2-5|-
CAGKAGGQETQYF
TGTGCCGGAAAGGCCGGGGGACAAGAGACCCAGTACTTC
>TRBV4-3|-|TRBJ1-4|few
CASSQDVGSNEKLFF
TGCGCCAGCAGCCAAGATGTGGGGTCTAATGAAAAACTGTTTTTT
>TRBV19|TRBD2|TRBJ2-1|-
CASSRTSGRADNEQFF
TGTGCCAGTAGTAGGACTAGCGGGAGGGCCGATAATGAGCAGTTCTTC
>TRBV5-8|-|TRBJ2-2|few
CASSQDEGDGGELFF
TGCGCCAGCAGCCAAGATGAGGGTGATGGCGGGGAGCTGTTTTTT
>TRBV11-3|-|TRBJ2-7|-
CASSTRRDSYEQYF
TGTGCCAGCAGCACCCGCCGGGACTCCTACGAGCAGTACTTC